This passage covers 8 T cell receptor beta chains from one sample sequenced in a study of T cells in localized non-small cell lung cancer. TCRdb's table, derived via immunoSEQ multiplex PCR, lists solely in-frame clones and lacks some. The sample yields about 33,000 clones, just under 80% seen once. This material consisted of peripheral blood, taken before any cancer treatment. These TCRs come from a male donor aged 60 or over with stage II squamous cell lung carcinoma.

The chain employs TRBV2 and TRBJ2-3, with no clear D. The CDR3 consists of 12 residues. The V gene's germline CDR1 is SNHLY and CDR2 FYNNEI. The V end was cut by 7 bases, the J end by 4 bases, with 9 bases between. The CDR3 DNA reads as TGTGCCAGCAAATGGGCAGCAGATACGCAGTATTTT. Its protein is CASKWAADTQYF. Based on the CDR3 plus reference TRBV2 and TRBJ2-3, the full variable domain is EPEVTQTPSHQVTQMGQEVILRCVPISNHLYFYWYRQILGQKVEFLVSFYNNEISEKSEIFDDQFSVERPDGSNFTLKIRSTKLEDSAMYFCASKWAADTQYFGPGTRLTVL.

The genes are TRBV5-8 and TRBJ1-5; 11 positions match TRBD1. The CDR3 is 15 residues long. Germline V gene data show CDR1 as SGHTS and CDR2 as YDEGEE. Trimming removed 5 bases from V and 5 bases from J; junction bases left unmatched: 6. The CDR3 DNA sequence: TGTGCCAGCAGTAGAGGACAGGGGGCTTATCAGCCCCAGCATTTT. This encodes CASSRGQGAYQPQHF.

The V and J genes are TRBV6-1 and TRBJ2-1; 9 bases fit TRBD2. CDR1 and CDR2 (germline): MNHNS, SASEGT. This CDR3 is built from 15 residues. Unmatched junction bases numbered 7, after V lost 6 bases and J lost 4 bases. The CDR3: CASRKGGLAYNEQFF. In DNA form, the CDR3 reads TGTGCCAGCAGGAAGGGAGGACTAGCGTACAATGAGCAGTTCTTC.

V gene TRBV9 combines with J gene TRBJ2-3, with a weak D call TRBD2 (6 bases). The CDR3 runs 15 residues. Trimming took off 2 bases at V and 5 bases at J, with 15 bases between the two ends. Per the germline V gene, CDR1 is SGDLS and CDR2 is YYNGEE. Here the CDR3 reads CASSVAGIGGDTQYF. CDR3 in DNA: TGTGCCAGCAGCGTCGCAGGTATCGGGGGAGATACGCAGTATTTT.

Only a few counts were recorded for this clone. Here the CDR3 reads CASSVVWENTEAFF. The CDR3 DNA reads TGTGCCAGTTCTGTCGTATGGGAGAACACTGAAGCTTTCTTT. The chain links TRBV19 to TRBJ1-1; D gene ambiguous. The germline V gene has CDR1 LNHDA and CDR2 SQIVND (reference sequence). The CDR3 length is 14 residues. Trimming pared 8 bases from V and 1 base from J, leaving 14 bases between.

The rearrangement links TRBV11-2 to TRBJ1-1; D unclear. The germline V gene has CDR1 SGHAT and CDR2 FQNNGV. The germline V and J ends were trimmed by 2 bases and 1 base, with 5 bases remaining between them. CDR3 size: 13 residues. CDR3 sequence: CASSLTGNTEAFF. The DNA for the CDR3 is TGTGCCAGCAGCTTAACGGGGAACACTGAAGCTTTCTTT.

This clone was observed a few times. J is TRBJ2-7 and V is TRBV6-1, with 11 bases fitting TRBD2. V shed 3 bases and J 4 bases; nucleotides not matched to a gene: 20. Germline loops: CDR1 MNHNS, CDR2 SASEGT. The CDR3 runs to 20 residues. The CDR3 loop reads CASSDPTGTSGVRPTYEQYF. The CDR3 DNA sequence: TGTGCCAGCAGTGACCCCACCGGGACTAGCGGAGTCCGCCCTACGTACGAGCAGTACTTC.

V is TRBV4-2 and J is TRBJ1-2; D unresolved. The length of the CDR3 is 15 residues. From germline, CDR1 is LGHNA and CDR2 YNFKEQ. Trimming shortened V by 0 bases and J by 7 bases, and 15 bases separated the two germline ends. The CDR3 sequence: CASSQDGNQDGGYTF. As DNA, the CDR3 is TGTGCCAGCAGCCAAGATGGCAACCAGGACGGTGGCTACACCTTC.